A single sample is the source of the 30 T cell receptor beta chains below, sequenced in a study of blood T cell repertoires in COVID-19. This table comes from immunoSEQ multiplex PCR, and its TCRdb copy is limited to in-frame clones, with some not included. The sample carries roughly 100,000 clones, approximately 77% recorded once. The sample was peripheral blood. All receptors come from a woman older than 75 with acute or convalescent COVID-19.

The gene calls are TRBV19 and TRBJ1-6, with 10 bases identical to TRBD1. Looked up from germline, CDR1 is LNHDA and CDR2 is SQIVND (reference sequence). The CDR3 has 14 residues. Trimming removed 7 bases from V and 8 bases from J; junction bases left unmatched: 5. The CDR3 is CASTYGTGDSPLHF. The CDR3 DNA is TGTGCCAGTACCTATGGGACAGGGGATTCACCCCTCCACTTT.

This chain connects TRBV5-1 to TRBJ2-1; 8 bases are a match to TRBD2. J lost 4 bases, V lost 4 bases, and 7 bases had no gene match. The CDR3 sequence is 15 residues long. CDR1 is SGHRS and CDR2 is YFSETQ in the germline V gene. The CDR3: CASSTTSGVYNEQFF. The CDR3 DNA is TGCGCCAGCAGCACCACTAGCGGCGTATACAATGAGCAGTTCTTC.

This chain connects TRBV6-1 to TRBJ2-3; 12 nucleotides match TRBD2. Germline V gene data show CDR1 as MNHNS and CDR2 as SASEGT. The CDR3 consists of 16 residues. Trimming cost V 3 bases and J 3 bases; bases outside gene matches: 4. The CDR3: CASSEKTSGSTDTQYF. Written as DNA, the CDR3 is TGTGCCAGCAGTGAGAAGACTAGCGGGAGTACAGATACGCAGTATTTT.

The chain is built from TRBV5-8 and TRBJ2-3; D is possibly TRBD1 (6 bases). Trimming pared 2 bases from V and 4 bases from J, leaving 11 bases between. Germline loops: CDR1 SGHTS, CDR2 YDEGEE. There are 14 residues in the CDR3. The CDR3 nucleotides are TGTGCCAGCAGCTTACAGGGTCGGGCAGATACGCAGTATTTT. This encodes CASSLQGRADTQYF.

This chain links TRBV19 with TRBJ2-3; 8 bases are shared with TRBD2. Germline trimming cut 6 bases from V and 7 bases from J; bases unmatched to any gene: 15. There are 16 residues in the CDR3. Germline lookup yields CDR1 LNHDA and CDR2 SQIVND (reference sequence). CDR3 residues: CASREGPRGGANTQYF. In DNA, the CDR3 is TGTGCCAGTAGAGAAGGGCCCCGGGGGGGGGCGAATACGCAGTATTTT.

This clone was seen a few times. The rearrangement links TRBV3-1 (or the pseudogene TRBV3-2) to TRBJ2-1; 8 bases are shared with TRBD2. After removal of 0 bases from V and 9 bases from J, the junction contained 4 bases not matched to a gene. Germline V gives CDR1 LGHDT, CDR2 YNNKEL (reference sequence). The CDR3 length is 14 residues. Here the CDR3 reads CASSQDAGGGEQFF. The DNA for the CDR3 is TGTGCCAGCAGCCAAGACGCGGGGGGCGGTGAGCAGTTCTTC.

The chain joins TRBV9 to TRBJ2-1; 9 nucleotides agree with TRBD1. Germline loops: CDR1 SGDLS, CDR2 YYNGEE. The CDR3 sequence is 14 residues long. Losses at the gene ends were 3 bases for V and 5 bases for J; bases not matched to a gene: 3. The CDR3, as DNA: TGTGCCAGCAGCGCAGGGACAGGGAACAATGAGCAGTTCTTC. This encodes CASSAGTGNNEQFF.

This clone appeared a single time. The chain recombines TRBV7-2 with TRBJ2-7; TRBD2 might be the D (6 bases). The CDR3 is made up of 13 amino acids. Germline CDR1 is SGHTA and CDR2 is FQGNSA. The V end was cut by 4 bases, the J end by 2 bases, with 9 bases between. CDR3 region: CASSSDYPYEQYF. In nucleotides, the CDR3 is TGTGCCAGCAGCTCGGACTACCCCTACGAGCAGTACTTC.

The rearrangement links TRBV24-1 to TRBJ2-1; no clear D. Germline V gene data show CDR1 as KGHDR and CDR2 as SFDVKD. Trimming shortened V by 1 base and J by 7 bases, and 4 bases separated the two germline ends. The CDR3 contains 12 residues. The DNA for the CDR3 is TGTGCCACCAGTGATTTTCGGAATGAGCAGTTCTTC. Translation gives CATSDFRNEQFF.

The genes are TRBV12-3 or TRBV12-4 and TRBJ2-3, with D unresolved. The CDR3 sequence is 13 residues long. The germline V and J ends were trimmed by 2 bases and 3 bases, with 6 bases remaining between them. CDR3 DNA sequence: TGTGCCAGCAGTTTACCCGGGACAGATACGCAGTATTTT. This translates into CASSLPGTDTQYF.

The CDR3: CASSLGTGLYGYTF. As DNA, the CDR3 is TGTGCCAGCAGCTTAGGGACAGGTCTCTATGGCTACACCTTC. The V and J genes are TRBV5-4 and TRBJ1-2; 8 bases map to TRBD1. V was clipped by 2 bases and J by 4 bases; unmatched bases: 4. The CDR3 loop spans 14 amino acids. The germline CDR1 and CDR2 sequences are SGHNT and YYREEE (reference sequence). The variable domain in full, completed from reference TRBV5-4 and TRBJ1-2, reads ETGVTQSPTHLIKTRGQQVTLRCSSQSGHNTVSWYQQALGQGPQFIFQYYREEENGRGNFPPRFSGLQFPNYSSELNVNALELDDSALYLCASSLGTGLYGYTFGSGTRLTVV.

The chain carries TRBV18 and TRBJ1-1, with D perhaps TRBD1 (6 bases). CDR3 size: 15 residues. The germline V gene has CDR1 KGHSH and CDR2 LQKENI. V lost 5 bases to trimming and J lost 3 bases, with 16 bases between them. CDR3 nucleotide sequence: TGTGCCAGCTCAAGTCGGGGGGCGCGGTACACTGAAGCTTTCTTT. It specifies CASSSRGARYTEAFF.

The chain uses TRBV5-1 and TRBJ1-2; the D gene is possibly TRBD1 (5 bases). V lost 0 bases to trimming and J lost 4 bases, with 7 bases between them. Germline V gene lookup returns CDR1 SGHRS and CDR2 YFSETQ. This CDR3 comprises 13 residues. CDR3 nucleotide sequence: TGCGCCAGCAGCTTGGCAGACAGCTATGGCTACACCTTC. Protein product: CASSLADSYGYTF.

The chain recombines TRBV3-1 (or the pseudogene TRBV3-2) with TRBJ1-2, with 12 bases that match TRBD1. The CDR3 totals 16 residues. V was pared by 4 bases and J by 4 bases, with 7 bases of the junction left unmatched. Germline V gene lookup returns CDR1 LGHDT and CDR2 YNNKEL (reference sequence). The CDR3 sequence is CASSPTGTGGAYGYTF. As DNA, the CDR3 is TGTGCCAGCAGCCCTACCGGGACAGGGGGCGCCTATGGCTACACCTTC.

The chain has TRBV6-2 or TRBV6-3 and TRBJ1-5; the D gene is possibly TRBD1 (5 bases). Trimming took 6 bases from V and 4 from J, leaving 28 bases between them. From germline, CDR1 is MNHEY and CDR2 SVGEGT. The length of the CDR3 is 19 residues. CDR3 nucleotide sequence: TGTGCCAGCAGCCGGGGCGCCCGCGGCGGGGAGACCCCAAATCAGCCCCAGCATTTT. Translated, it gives CASSRGARGGETPNQPQHF.

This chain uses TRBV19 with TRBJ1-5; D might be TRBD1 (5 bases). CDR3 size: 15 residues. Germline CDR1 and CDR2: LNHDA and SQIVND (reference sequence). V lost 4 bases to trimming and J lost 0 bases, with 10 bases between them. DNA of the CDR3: TGTGCCAGTAGTACGGGGACTTATAGCAATCAGCCCCAGCATTTT. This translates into CASSTGTYSNQPQHF.

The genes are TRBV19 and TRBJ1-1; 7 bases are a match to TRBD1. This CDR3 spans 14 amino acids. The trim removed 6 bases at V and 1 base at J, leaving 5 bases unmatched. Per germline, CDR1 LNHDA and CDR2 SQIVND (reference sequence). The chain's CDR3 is CASRQGLENTEAFF. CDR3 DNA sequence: TGTGCCAGTAGACAGGGGTTGGAGAACACTGAAGCTTTCTTT.

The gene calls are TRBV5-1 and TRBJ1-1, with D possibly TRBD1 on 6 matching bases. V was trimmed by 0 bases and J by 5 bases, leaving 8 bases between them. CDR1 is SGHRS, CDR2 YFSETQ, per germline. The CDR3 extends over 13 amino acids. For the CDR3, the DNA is TGCGCCAGCAGCTTGGGGACAGTTACTGAAGCTTTCTTT. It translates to CASSLGTVTEAFF.

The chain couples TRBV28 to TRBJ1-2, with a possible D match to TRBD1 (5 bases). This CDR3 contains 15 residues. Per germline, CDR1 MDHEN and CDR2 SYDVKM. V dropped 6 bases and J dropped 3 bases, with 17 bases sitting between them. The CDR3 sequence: CASRSPSGPDYGYTF. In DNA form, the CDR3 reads TGTGCCAGCAGGTCGCCGTCAGGGCCTGACTATGGCTACACCTTC.

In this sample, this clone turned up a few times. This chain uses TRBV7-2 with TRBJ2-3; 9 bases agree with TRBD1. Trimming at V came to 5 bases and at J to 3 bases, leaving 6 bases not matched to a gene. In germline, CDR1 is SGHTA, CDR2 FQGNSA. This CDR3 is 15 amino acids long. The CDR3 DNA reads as TGTGCCAGCAGCCTGACAGGGGGTAGAACAGATACGCAGTATTTT. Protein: CASSLTGGRTDTQYF.

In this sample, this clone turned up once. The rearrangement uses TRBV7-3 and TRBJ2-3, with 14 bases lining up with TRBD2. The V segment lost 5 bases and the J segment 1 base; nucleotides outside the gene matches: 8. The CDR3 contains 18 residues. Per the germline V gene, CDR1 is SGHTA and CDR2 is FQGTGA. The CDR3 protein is CASSHRTSGGFRTDTQYF. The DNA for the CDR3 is TGTGCCAGCAGCCATAGGACTAGCGGGGGGTTCCGCACAGATACGCAGTATTTT.

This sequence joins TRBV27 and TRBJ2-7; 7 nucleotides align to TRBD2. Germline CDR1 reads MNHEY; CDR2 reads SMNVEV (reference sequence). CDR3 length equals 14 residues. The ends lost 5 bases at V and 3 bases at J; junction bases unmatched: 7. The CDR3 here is CASSRDYQSYEQYF. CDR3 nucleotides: TGTGCCAGCAGTAGGGACTACCAGAGCTACGAGCAGTACTTC.

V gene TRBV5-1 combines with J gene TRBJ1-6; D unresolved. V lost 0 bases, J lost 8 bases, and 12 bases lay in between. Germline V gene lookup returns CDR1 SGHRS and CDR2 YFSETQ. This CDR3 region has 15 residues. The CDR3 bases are TGCGCCAGCAGCTTGGGAAACTACGGGGATTCACCCCTCCACTTT. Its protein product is CASSLGNYGDSPLHF. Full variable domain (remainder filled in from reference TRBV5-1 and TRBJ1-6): KAGVTQTPRYLIKTRGQQVTLSCSPISGHRSVSWYQQTPGQGLQFLFEYFSETQRNKGNFPGRFSGRQFSNSRSEMNVSTLELGDSALYLCASSLGNYGDSPLHFGNGTRLTVT.

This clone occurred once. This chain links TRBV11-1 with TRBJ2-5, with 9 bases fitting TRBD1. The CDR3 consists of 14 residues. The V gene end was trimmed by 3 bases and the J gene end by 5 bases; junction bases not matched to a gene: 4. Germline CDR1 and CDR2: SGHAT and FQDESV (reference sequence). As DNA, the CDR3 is TGTGCCAGCAGCTTCGGGACAGGGTTGGAGACCCAGTACTTC. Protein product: CASSFGTGLETQYF.

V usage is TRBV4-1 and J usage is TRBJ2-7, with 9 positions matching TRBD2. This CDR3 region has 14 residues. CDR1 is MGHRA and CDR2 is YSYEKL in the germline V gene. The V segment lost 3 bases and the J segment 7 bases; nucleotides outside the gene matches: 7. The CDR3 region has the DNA TGCGCCAGCAGCCACAGGGCGGGAGGGTGGGAGCAGTACTTC. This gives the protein CASSHRAGGWEQYF.

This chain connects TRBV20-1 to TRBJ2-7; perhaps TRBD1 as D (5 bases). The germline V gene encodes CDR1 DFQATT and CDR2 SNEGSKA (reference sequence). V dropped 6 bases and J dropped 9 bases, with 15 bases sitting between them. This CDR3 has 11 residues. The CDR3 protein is CSAGQVARQYF. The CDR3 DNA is TGCAGTGCCGGACAAGTAGCACGGCAGTACTTC.

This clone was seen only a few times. CDR3 bases: TGTGCCAGCAGCTCCATTTCAGGGTACAATGGCTACACCTTC. Its translation is CASSSISGYNGYTF. The chain joins TRBV6-6 to TRBJ1-2; the D gene is possibly TRBD1 (5 bases). With 6 bases removed from V and 6 bases from J, the gap between germline ends came to 17 bases. Germline CDR1 and CDR2: MNHNY and SVGAGI (reference sequence). The CDR3 runs to 14 residues.

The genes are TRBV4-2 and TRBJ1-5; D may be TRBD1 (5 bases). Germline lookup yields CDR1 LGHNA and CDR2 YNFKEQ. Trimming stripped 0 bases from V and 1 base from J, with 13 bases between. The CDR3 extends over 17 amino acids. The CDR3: CASSQDGGWRSNQPQHF. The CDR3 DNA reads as TGTGCCAGCAGCCAAGATGGGGGGTGGAGGAGCAATCAGCCCCAGCATTTT.

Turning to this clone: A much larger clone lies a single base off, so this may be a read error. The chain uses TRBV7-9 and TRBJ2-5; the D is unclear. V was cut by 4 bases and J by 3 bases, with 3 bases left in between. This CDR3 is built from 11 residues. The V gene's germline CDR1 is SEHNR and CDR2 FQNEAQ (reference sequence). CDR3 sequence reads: CASSSEETQYF. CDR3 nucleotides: TGTGCCAGCAGCTCCGAAGAGACCCAGTACTTC.

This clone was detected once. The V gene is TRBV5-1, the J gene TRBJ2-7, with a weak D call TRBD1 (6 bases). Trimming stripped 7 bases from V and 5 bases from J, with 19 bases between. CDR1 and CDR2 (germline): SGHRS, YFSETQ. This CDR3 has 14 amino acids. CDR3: CASGAFTGSHEQYF. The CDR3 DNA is TGCGCCAGCGGCGCGTTTACAGGGTCCCACGAGCAGTACTTC.